The text below deals with one T cell receptor beta chain. Assay used: immunoSEQ multiplex PCR; TCRdb lists only in-frame clones, some missing. The data contain under 150,000 clones, 70% to 90% of them seen just once; the ten biggest clones take up around 5%. The germline V gene has CDR1 SGDLS and CDR2 YYNGEE. The CDR3 runs to 13 residues. V lost 8 bases, J lost 2 bases, and 12 bases lay in between. The source of the sample is a study of Ad26.COV2.S vaccination and SARS-CoV-2 variants. Sample: peripheral blood, taken after recovery from COVID-19. V and J are TRBV9 and TRBJ2-3; unclear D gene. This sequence was found in a human donor who had recovered from COVID-19. The CDR3 nucleotides read TGTGCCAGAGATTTCTTGGACACAGATACGCAGTATTTT. Residues: CARDFLDTDTQYF.